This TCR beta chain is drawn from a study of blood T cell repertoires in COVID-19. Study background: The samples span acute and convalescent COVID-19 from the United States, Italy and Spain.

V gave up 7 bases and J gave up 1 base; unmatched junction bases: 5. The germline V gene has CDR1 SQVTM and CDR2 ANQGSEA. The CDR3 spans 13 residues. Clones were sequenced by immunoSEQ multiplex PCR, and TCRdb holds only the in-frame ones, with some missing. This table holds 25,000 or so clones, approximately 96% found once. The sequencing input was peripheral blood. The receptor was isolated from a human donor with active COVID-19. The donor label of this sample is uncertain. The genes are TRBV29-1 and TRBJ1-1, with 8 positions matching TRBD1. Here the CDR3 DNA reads TGCAGCGCCCACGACAGGGGGAACACTGAAGCTTTCTTT. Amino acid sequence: CSAHDRGNTEAFF.